The clone carrying this T cell receptor beta chain was detected ten times or more. Its antigen remains unidentified. Patients were excluded because of uncontrolled infection, other autoimmune disease, pregnancy or lactation. Diagnoses were established using clinical symptoms, serum thyroxine and TRAb, thyroid ultrasound and orbital computed tomography. Source material for PBMCs was around 10 ml fresh peripheral blood. This entry is derived from a study of T cells in Graves' hyperthyroidism and ophthalmopathy. Germline CDR1 DFQATT, CDR2 SNEGSKA (reference sequence). V gave up 4 bases and J gave up 4 bases; unmatched junction bases: 11. The CDR3 totals 15 residues. Using RNA transcripts as the source, TCR beta CDR3 regions were amplified. An initial round of RT-PCR targeting the TCR CDR3 relied on the HTBI primer set. TCRdb re-derived calls from the multiplex PCR reads in MiXCR, one entry per CDR3 protein. Of about 52,000 distinct CDR3 sequences detected, approximately 48% appear once; the ten largest clones hold about 8.9%.

Overall study results and limits: Most clonotypes that expanded in the thyroid above 0.001 also showed up in blood.

Sequenced sample: blood. The chain uses TRBV20-1 and TRBJ2-7; 9 bases are shared with TRBD1. The source of this sequence is a woman aged 45 to 65 with Graves' ophthalmopathy. DNA of the CDR3: TGCAGTGCTAAAGACGGACAGGGGAGTGTTTACGAGCAGTACTTC. It is translated as CSAKDGQGSVYEQYF.